Here is one T cell receptor beta chain with its context. Its antigen is currently unknown. Germline assignment: CDR1 LNHDA and CDR2 SQIVND (reference sequence). The V end lost 4 bases, the J end lost 3 bases, and 7 bases lay between the germline ends. CDR3 size: 13 residues. Profiling relied on immunoSEQ multiplex PCR, and the TCRdb table lists in-frame clones only, not all of them. Of around 99,000 clones in the sample, 91% were seen once. This sample is part of a study of T cell responses to AZD1222 COVID-19 vaccine. Study-wide points: All repertoire sampling was performed exclusively after the peak T cell response. Researchers report vaccine-associated CD4 TCRs spanning spike, with dominance at 160-218 and 743-854. Just six AZD1222 recipients were seropositive at baseline.

Whether given at about 4 or about 12 weeks, second doses were pooled. The clonotype was recovered from an adult who received the AZD1222 COVID-19 vaccine. The sequencing used peripheral blood, collected 28 days after the second AZD1222 dose. The gene calls are TRBV19 and TRBJ1-5; D uncertain. This CDR3 reads CASSRQLNQPQHF. In DNA form, the CDR3 reads TGTGCCAGTAGTAGGCAGCTCAATCAGCCCCAGCATTTT.